This T cell receptor beta chain was captured by sequencing in a study of blood T cell repertoires in COVID-19. Across the whole study: Some COVID-19 samples were acute and others convalescent; all came from the United States, Italy and Spain.

The data were produced by immunoSEQ multiplex PCR, yet TCRdb's version contains in-frame clones alone and is incomplete. The sample yields roughly 170,000 clones, approximately 80% seen once. Donors of Cohort 3 who recovered were those that had two negative PCRs, clearance, or symptom resolution. This clone was detected only a few times. The TCR originated in a woman aged 45 to 65 who had recovered from COVID-19. Sequencing was performed on PBMCs or T cells enriched from blood (not recorded which).

The CDR3, as DNA: TGTGCCAGTAGTGTCTTGGGACAGGGGGGAGTTGGCAATCAGCCCCAGCATTTT. Translating gives CASSVLGQGGVGNQPQHF. This sequence joins TRBV19 and TRBJ1-5; 11 nucleotides agree with TRBD1. Per the germline V gene, CDR1 is LNHDA and CDR2 is SQIVND (reference sequence). V dropped 5 bases and J dropped 2; count of bases not matched to a gene: 11. The CDR3 loop spans 18 amino acids.